This T cell receptor beta chain was sequenced during a study of blood T cell repertoires in COVID-19. About the study: From the United States, Italy and Spain came samples of acute and convalescent COVID-19. T cells, B-cell-depleted T cells, or PBMCs provided the cDNA or gDNA that served as material.

The CDR3 length is 15 residues. CDR1 is SGHRS, CDR2 YFSETQ, per germline. Trimming removed 2 bases at V and 3 bases at J, with 9 bases between. In the original analysis: How many nucleated cells were present was estimated from reference gene primer amplification. Method: immunoSEQ multiplex PCR; TCRdb's copy keeps in-frame clones and lacks some. The DNA was the basis for D and trimming; V, J and clone size are from that table. The sample includes 200,000 to 300,000 clones, 86% seen only once; the top ten take around 2.8%. V gene TRBV5-1 combines with J gene TRBJ2-6, with D uncertain. This TCR was recovered from a woman in her twenties or thirties who had recovered from COVID-19. Sequencing was done on a sample of peripheral blood. The CDR3 coding sequence is TGCGCCAGCAGCTTCATGACGGGTGGGGCCAACGTCCTGACTTTC. It yields the protein CASSFMTGGANVLTF. Drawing the rest from reference TRBV5-1 and TRBJ2-6, the complete variable domain is KAGVTQTPRYLIKTRGQQVTLSCSPISGHRSVSWYQQTPGQGLQFLFEYFSETQRNKGNFPGRFSGRQFSNSRSEMNVSTLELGDSALYLCASSFMTGGANVLTFGAGSRLTVL.